What follows are 22 T cell receptor beta chains derived from one specimen sequenced in a study of beta chain features in type 1 diabetes. The investigators reverse transcribed all of the isolated RNA, so they sequenced expressed TCRB transcripts. TCRdb's table, derived via immunoSEQ multiplex PCR, lists solely in-frame clones and lacks some. The sample has approximately 240,000 clones; roughly 17% are singletons. Findings and caveats of the study: In all four CD4+ subsets, TCRB CDR3 length was significantly, moderately reduced in type 1 diabetes.

Their antigens remain unidentified. The sequenced sample was naive CD4+ T cells from blood. Source of these receptors: a man aged 25-45 years with type 1 diabetes.

This clone has only a few counts. V is TRBV29-1 and J is TRBJ2-7; 9 bases are shared with TRBD2. The length of the CDR3 is 15 residues. After removal of 4 bases from V and 4 bases from J, the junction contained 11 bases not matched to a gene. The germline gives CDR1 SQVTM, CDR2 ANQGSEA. CDR3 residues: CSVGPPGGRAYEQYF. The DNA for the CDR3 is TGCAGCGTTGGCCCCCCGGGCGGGAGGGCATACGAGCAGTACTTC.

This clone was found a few times. The chain combines TRBV7-3 with TRBJ2-3; 7 bases are a match to TRBD1. The CDR3 is 14 amino acids. Germline-derived CDR1 and CDR2 are SGHTA and FQGTGA. Germline trimming cut 5 bases from V and 0 bases from J; bases unmatched to any gene: 2. The CDR3 nucleotides read TGTGCCAGCAGCCGGGACAGTAGCACAGATACGCAGTATTTT. This encodes CASSRDSSTDTQYF.

This clone was detected only a few times. The V gene is TRBV18, the J gene TRBJ2-7; TRBD1 is a possible D gene (6 bases). Germline V CDR1 and CDR2: KGHSH, LQKENI. Trimming stripped 2 bases from V and 1 base from J, with 12 bases between. CDR3 length: 15 residues. CDR3 sequence reads: CASSPTGQGSYEQYF. CDR3 DNA sequence: TGTGCCAGCTCACCAACAGGGCAGGGATCCTACGAGCAGTACTTC.

This sequence joins TRBV2 and TRBJ2-2; no firm D call. The V gene's germline CDR1 is SNHLY and CDR2 FYNNEI. This CDR3 has 12 amino acids. The ends were cut back, 6 bases at V and 1 base at J, with 3 bases in the middle. The CDR3: CASRENTGELFF. The CDR3 coding sequence is TGTGCCAGCAGGGAGAACACCGGGGAGCTGTTTTTT.

A note on this clone: The sample contains more than one DNA sequence encoding this CDR3. CDR3 sequence reads: CSVTRDSYEQYF. In DNA form, the CDR3 reads TGCAGCGTTACCAGGGACTCCTACGAGCAGTACTTC. The rearrangement joins TRBV29-1 to TRBJ2-7; D perhaps matches TRBD1 (5 bases). Trimming took off 5 bases at V and 0 bases at J, with 8 bases between the two ends. The CDR3 consists of 12 residues. The germline V gene has CDR1 SQVTM and CDR2 ANQGSEA.

The J gene is TRBJ2-5, the V gene TRBV27; weak D call: TRBD1 (6 bases). The CDR3 has 15 amino acids. V lost 6 bases and J lost 4, with 18 bases in between. Germline V lookup: CDR1 MNHEY, CDR2 SMNVEV (reference sequence). The CDR3 DNA reads as TGTGCCAGCAGCCCACAGGGTCATTTAGGAGAGACCCAGTACTTC. This codes for CASSPQGHLGETQYF.

This clone has more than one count but fewer than ten. This chain links TRBV29-1 with TRBJ2-7; D could derive from TRBD1 or TRBD2 (5 bases each). In germline, CDR1 is SQVTM, CDR2 ANQGSEA. The CDR3 has 13 amino acids. Trimming left V 4 bases short and J 2 bases short, with 12 bases between. The CDR3 spells CSVAGTLTYEQYF. CDR3 nucleotide sequence: TGCAGCGTTGCTGGGACCCTAACCTACGAGCAGTACTTC.

Only a few counts were recorded for this clone. The V call is TRBV29-1, the J call TRBJ2-3; TRBD2 matches at 10 bases. The V gene end was trimmed by 6 bases and the J gene end by 1 base; junction bases not matched to a gene: 4. Germline assignment: CDR1 SQVTM and CDR2 ANQGSEA. CDR3 length equals 14 residues. The chain's CDR3 is CSVRTSGRTDTQYF. The DNA for the CDR3 is TGCAGCGTGAGGACTAGCGGCCGCACAGATACGCAGTATTTT.

This clone appeared a few times. The chain links TRBV20-1 to TRBJ2-5; D uncertain. The CDR3 totals 11 residues. The V end lost 2 bases, the J end lost 4 bases, and 5 bases lay between the germline ends. Germline CDR1 and CDR2: DFQATT and SNEGSKA (reference sequence). The CDR3, as DNA: TGCAGTGCTAGAAAGTCAGAGACCCAGTACTTC. Translated: CSARKSETQYF.

A few counts support this clone. The rearrangement links TRBV29-1 to TRBJ1-3; D call uncertain. There are 14 residues in the CDR3. Trimming cost V 4 bases and J 0 bases, with 10 bases left between them. In germline, CDR1 is SQVTM, CDR2 ANQGSEA. DNA of the CDR3: TGCAGCGTTGCCGGGCGCCTCTCTGGAAACACCATATATTTT. It codes for CSVAGRLSGNTIYF.

This clone turned up a few times. V and J are TRBV20-1 and TRBJ1-2; D is unresolved. Germline loops: CDR1 DFQATT, CDR2 SNEGSKA (reference sequence). CDR3 size: 11 residues. Trimming left V 0 bases short and J 8 bases short, with 7 bases between. The CDR3 reads CSARDPSGYTF. CDR3 DNA: TGCAGTGCTAGAGACCCAAGCGGCTACACCTTC.

This clone turned up a few times. The same CDR3 arises from other DNA sequences in this sample as well. The gene calls are TRBV7-9 and TRBJ2-7, with D unclear. CDR1 and CDR2 from the germline V gene are SEHNR and FQNEAQ (reference sequence). The CDR3 runs to 12 residues. Trimming left V 3 bases short and J 3 bases short, with 6 bases between. CDR3 sequence: CASSFGDYEQYF. The DNA for the CDR3 is TGTGCCAGCAGCTTCGGAGACTACGAGCAGTACTTC. Full variable domain (outside the CDR3, taken from reference TRBV7-9 and TRBJ2-7): DTGVSQNPRHKITKRGQNVTFRCDPISEHNRLYWYRQTLGQGPEFLTYFQNEAQLEKSRLLSDRFSAERPKGSFSTLEIQRTEQGDSAMYLCASSFGDYEQYFGPGTRLTVT.

The gene calls are TRBV29-1 and TRBJ2-1; TRBD1 matches at 9 bases. Germline V gene sequence: CDR1 SQVTM, CDR2 ANQGSEA. Trimming took 7 bases from V and 4 from J; bases not matched to a gene: 8. The CDR3 totals 14 residues. CDR3 DNA sequence: TGCAGCGGGAAACGGGACAGGGAATACAATGAGCAGTTCTTC. Protein product: CSGKRDREYNEQFF.

The chain employs TRBV2 and TRBJ2-1; 11 bases fit TRBD1. CDR1 is SNHLY, CDR2 FYNNEI, per germline. After removal of 5 bases from V and 7 bases from J, the junction contained 7 bases not matched to a gene. The CDR3 is 15 amino acids. This CDR3 reads CASSPRTGGVNEQFF. Written as DNA, the CDR3 is TGTGCCAGCAGTCCCCGGACAGGGGGCGTGAATGAGCAGTTCTTC.

This clone came up a few times. The chain employs TRBV7-2 and TRBJ2-7; no reliable D call. The germline V gene has CDR1 SGHTA and CDR2 FQGNSA. This CDR3 is built from 12 residues. V lost 6 bases, J lost 4 bases, and 10 bases lay in between. CDR3 nucleotides: TGTGCCAGCAGGACCTTCAATTACGAGCAGTACTTC. Translating gives CASRTFNYEQYF.

This chain links TRBV29-1 with TRBJ2-2; the match to TRBD2 covers 13 bases. The V gene end was trimmed by 5 bases and the J gene end by 3 bases; junction bases not matched to a gene: 6. The CDR3 runs 16 residues. Germline values: CDR1 SQVTM, CDR2 ANQGSEA. The CDR3 coding sequence is TGCAGCGTTACAACTAGCGGGAGGGCACACACCGGGGAGCTGTTTTTT. Residues: CSVTTSGRAHTGELFF.

The chain has TRBV5-1 and TRBJ2-1; D possibly matches TRBD1 or TRBD2 (5 bases each). Germline CDR1 reads SGHRS; CDR2 reads YFSETQ. The CDR3 contains 15 residues. Between the trimmed V and J ends, which lost 3 bases and 0 bases, there was a span of 10 bases. DNA of the CDR3: TGCGCCAGCAGCTCCGGGGCCGGCTCCTACAATGAGCAGTTCTTC. Translation: CASSSGAGSYNEQFF.

The chain couples TRBV7-9 to TRBJ1-2; TRBD1 matches at 8 bases. This CDR3 spans 13 amino acids. Germline trimming cut 4 bases from V and 6 bases from J; bases unmatched to any gene: 4. Germline V lookup: CDR1 SEHNR, CDR2 FQNEAQ (reference sequence). In DNA form, the CDR3 reads TGTGCCAGCAGCTCACAGGGGGTTGATGGCTACACCTTC. This codes for CASSSQGVDGYTF.

The chain carries TRBV29-1 and TRBJ2-2; no reliable D call. Germline lookup yields CDR1 SQVTM and CDR2 ANQGSEA. V was pared by 7 bases and J by 0 bases, with 3 bases between. The CDR3 totals 11 residues. CDR3 amino acids: CSGSNTGELFF. The CDR3 DNA reads as TGCAGCGGATCGAACACCGGGGAGCTGTTTTTT.

J is TRBJ2-2 and V is TRBV5-4; 10 nucleotides match TRBD2. The CDR3 consists of 17 residues. Unmatched junction bases numbered 10, after V lost 4 bases and J lost 4 bases. The germline V gene has CDR1 SGHNT and CDR2 YYREEE (reference sequence). CDR3 residues: CASSRPLAGVGTGELFF. The CDR3 bases are TGTGCCAGCAGCCGCCCCCTAGCGGGAGTGGGCACCGGGGAGCTGTTTTTT.

This chain uses TRBV28 with TRBJ2-1, with D uncertain. Germline loops: CDR1 MDHEN, CDR2 SYDVKM. The CDR3 is 11 residues long. Between the trimmed V and J ends, which lost 6 bases and 9 bases, there was a span of 9 bases. CDR3 nucleotide sequence: TGTGCCAGCAGGGTCCCTGCTGAGCAGTTCTTC. Its translation: CASRVPAEQFF.

V and J are TRBV29-1 and TRBJ2-1; the match to TRBD2 covers 12 bases. From germline, CDR1 is SQVTM and CDR2 ANQGSEA. Trimming removed 6 bases from V and 2 bases from J; junction bases left unmatched: 5. This CDR3 is 15 amino acids long. CDR3 loop: CSVQRTSGTYNEQFF. The CDR3 DNA reads as TGCAGCGTCCAACGGACTAGCGGGACCTACAATGAGCAGTTCTTC.